Presented here are 13 T cell receptor beta chains from one specimen sequenced in a study of shared clonotypes between healthy human individuals. Naive CD8 populations comprised CD45RO-negative cells positively selected for CCR7, excluding terminally differentiated effector memory CD45RA+ cells. Repertoires were generated with immunoSEQ multiplex PCR, while TCRdb's copy carries only in-frame clones and drops some. Of some 740,000 clones in the sample, 85% to 95% were seen once. The specimen was naive CD8+ T cells sorted from blood. All receptors derive from a man aged 30 to 39 in good health.

The chain has TRBV2 and TRBJ1-2, with D perhaps TRBD1 (5 bases). V gave up 7 bases and J gave up 3 bases, with 12 bases separating them. This CDR3 comprises 13 residues. Germline assignment: CDR1 SNHLY and CDR2 FYNNEI. The DNA for the CDR3 is TGTGCCAGCACGGGAGGGACGGACTATGGCTACACCTTC. It yields the protein CASTGGTDYGYTF.

This rearrangement joins TRBV11-2 to TRBJ2-1, with 14 positions matching TRBD2. The CDR3 is made up of 14 amino acids. V dropped 10 bases and J dropped 7; count of bases not matched to a gene: 6. The V gene's germline CDR1 is SGHAT and CDR2 FQNNGV. The CDR3 nucleotides read TGTGCCATCTCGACTAGCGGGAGGGGTAATGAGCAGTTCTTC. Amino acid sequence: CAISTSGRGNEQFF.

This rearrangement joins TRBV5-1 to TRBJ2-7, with 7 bases aligning to TRBD1. CDR3 length: 15 residues. After removal of 3 bases from V and 1 base from J, the junction contained 7 bases not matched to a gene. CDR1 is SGHRS, CDR2 YFSETQ, per germline. This chain's CDR3 is CASSYGRDSSYEQYF. As DNA, the CDR3 is TGCGCCAGCAGCTACGGACGGGACAGTTCCTACGAGCAGTACTTC.

The chain carries TRBV27 and TRBJ1-2; D unresolved. V lost 4 bases and J lost 0, with 9 bases in between. Germline CDR1 reads MNHEY; CDR2 reads SMNVEV (reference sequence). The CDR3 is 14 amino acids. The CDR3 here is CASSSADANYGYTF. The CDR3 DNA sequence: TGTGCCAGCAGTTCCGCTGACGCTAACTATGGCTACACCTTC.

V is TRBV30 and J is TRBJ2-3; 7 nucleotides line up with TRBD1. Germline CDR1 and CDR2: GTSNPN and SVGIG (reference sequence). The trim removed 0 bases at V and 0 bases at J, leaving 0 bases unmatched. This CDR3 has 14 amino acids. The DNA of the CDR3 is TGTGCCTGGAGTGTACAGGGGAGCACAGATACGCAGTATTTT. Its protein product is CAWSVQGSTDTQYF.

This rearrangement joins TRBV19 to TRBJ1-5, with no clear D. The V and J ends lost 2 bases and 0 bases respectively, with 11 bases between them. The CDR3 is 16 residues long. Germline V gene data show CDR1 as LNHDA and CDR2 as SQIVND (reference sequence). This chain's CDR3 is CASSIPRQISNQPQHF. Here the CDR3 DNA reads TGTGCCAGTAGTATACCTCGACAAATTAGCAATCAGCCCCAGCATTTT.

The CDR3 is CASSLPSETQYF. CDR3 DNA sequence: TGTGCCAGCAGTTTACCCTCAGAGACCCAGTACTTC. The chain links TRBV27 to TRBJ2-5; no clear D gene. The CDR3 length is 12 residues. Germline values: CDR1 MNHEY, CDR2 SMNVEV (reference sequence). V lost 2 bases and J 4 bases, leaving 5 bases between the germline ends.

This clone was counted a few times. The chain recombines TRBV7-9 with TRBJ1-5; no clear D gene. The V end lost 2 bases, the J end lost 7 bases, and 12 bases lay between the germline ends. The V gene's germline CDR1 is SEHNR and CDR2 FQNEAQ (reference sequence). The CDR3 is made up of 14 amino acids. CDR3 DNA sequence: TGTGCCAGCAGCTTAACCCAGTCCGGGCAGCCCCAGCATTTT. Its protein product is CASSLTQSGQPQHF. The variable domain in full, with the rest retrieved from reference TRBV7-9 and TRBJ1-5, is DTGVSQNPRHKITKRGQNVTFRCDPISEHNRLYWYRQTLGQGPEFLTYFQNEAQLEKSRLLSDRFSAERPKGSFSTLEIQRTEQGDSAMYLCASSLTQSGQPQHFGDGTRLSIL.

This clone was recorded a few times. The chain uses TRBV7-6 and TRBJ2-7, with a weak D call TRBD2 (6 bases). Germline CDR1 and CDR2: SGHVS and FNYEAQ. The CDR3 has 14 amino acids. V was cut by 2 bases and J by 2 bases, with 10 bases left in between. The CDR3 DNA is TGTGCCAGCAGCTTACTAGCGCCTACCTACGAGCAGTACTTC. Encoded protein: CASSLLAPTYEQYF.

V is TRBV7-2 and J is TRBJ2-1, with D maybe TRBD2 (6 bases). This CDR3 comprises 15 residues. Germline CDR1 SGHTA, CDR2 FQGNSA. Trimming cost V 4 bases and J 4 bases, with 14 bases left between them. The CDR3 DNA follows: TGTGCCAGCAGCTGGGGGGAGACTGCGTACAATGAGCAGTTCTTC. Encoded protein: CASSWGETAYNEQFF. The complete variable domain, with remaining parts taken from reference TRBV7-2 and TRBJ2-1, reads GAGVSQSPSNKVTEKGKDVELRCDPISGHTALYWYRQSLGQGLEFLIYFQGNSAPDKSGLPSDRFSAERTGGSVSTLTIQRTQQEDSAVYLCASSWGETAYNEQFFGPGTRLTVL.

This clone was seen only once. The V gene is TRBV7-9, the J gene TRBJ1-1, with TRBD1 as a possible D gene (6 bases). Germline loops: CDR1 SEHNR, CDR2 FQNEAQ (reference sequence). CDR3 length: 14 amino acids. Trimming took 5 bases from V and 2 from J, leaving 12 bases between them. CDR3 region: CASSARGANTEAFF. The CDR3 DNA follows: TGTGCCAGCAGCGCGAGGGGGGCAAACACTGAAGCTTTCTTT. The full variable domain, its missing parts supplied by reference TRBV7-9 and TRBJ1-1, is DTGVSQNPRHKITKRGQNVTFRCDPISEHNRLYWYRQTLGQGPEFLTYFQNEAQLEKSRLLSDRFSAERPKGSFSTLEIQRTEQGDSAMYLCASSARGANTEAFFGQGTRLTVV.

This chain links TRBV15 with TRBJ1-4; D gene uncertain. This CDR3 contains 18 residues. Germline-derived CDR1 and CDR2 are LNHNV and YYDKDF (reference sequence). Trimming removed 5 bases at V and 2 bases at J, with 21 bases between. The CDR3 protein is CATSPPEGTVRTNEKLFF. For the CDR3, the DNA is TGTGCCACCAGCCCCCCAGAGGGAACGGTGAGGACTAATGAAAAACTGTTTTTT.

With regard to this clone: The sample holds other DNA sequences that translate to the same CDR3. The chain combines TRBV30 with TRBJ2-6; the D is unclear. V was clipped by 0 bases and J by 1 base, with 7 bases between them. This CDR3 spans 15 amino acids. Germline lookup yields CDR1 GTSNPN and CDR2 SVGIG (reference sequence). This CDR3 is CAWSVGPSGANVLTF. The CDR3 bases are TGTGCCTGGAGTGTAGGGCCTTCTGGGGCCAACGTCCTGACTTTC.